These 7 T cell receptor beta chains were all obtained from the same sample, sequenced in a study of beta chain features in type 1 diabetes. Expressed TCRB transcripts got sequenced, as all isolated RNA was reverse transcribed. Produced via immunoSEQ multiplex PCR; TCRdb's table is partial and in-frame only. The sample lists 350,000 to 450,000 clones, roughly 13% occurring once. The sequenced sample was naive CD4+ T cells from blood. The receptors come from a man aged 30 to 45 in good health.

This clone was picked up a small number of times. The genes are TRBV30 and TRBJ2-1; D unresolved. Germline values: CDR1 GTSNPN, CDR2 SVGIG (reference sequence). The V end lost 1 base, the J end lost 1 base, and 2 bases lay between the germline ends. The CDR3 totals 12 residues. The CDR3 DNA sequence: TGTGCCTGGAGTGCATCCTACAATGAGCAGTTCTTC. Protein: CAWSASYNEQFF.

CDR3 sequence (DNA): TGTGCCAGCAGTCTGGCGGGAAACCAAGAGACCCAGTACTTC. Its translation is CASSLAGNQETQYF. V gene TRBV7-6 combines with J gene TRBJ2-5; D perhaps matches TRBD2 (6 bases). The CDR3 is 14 amino acids. The germline V gene has CDR1 SGHVS and CDR2 FNYEAQ. V was cut by 6 bases and J by 0 bases, with 11 bases left in between.

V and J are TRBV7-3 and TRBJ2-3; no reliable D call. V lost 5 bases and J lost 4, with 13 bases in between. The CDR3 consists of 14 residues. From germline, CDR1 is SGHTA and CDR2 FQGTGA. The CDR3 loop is CASSNPGSPDTQYF. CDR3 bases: TGTGCCAGCAGCAACCCCGGTAGCCCAGATACGCAGTATTTT.

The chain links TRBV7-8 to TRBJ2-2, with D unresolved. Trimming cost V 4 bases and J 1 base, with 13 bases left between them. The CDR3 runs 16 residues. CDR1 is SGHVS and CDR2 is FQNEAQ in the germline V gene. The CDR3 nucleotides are TGTGCCAGCAGCTCTACGGGTATTATGAACACCGGGGAGCTGTTTTTT. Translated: CASSSTGIMNTGELFF.

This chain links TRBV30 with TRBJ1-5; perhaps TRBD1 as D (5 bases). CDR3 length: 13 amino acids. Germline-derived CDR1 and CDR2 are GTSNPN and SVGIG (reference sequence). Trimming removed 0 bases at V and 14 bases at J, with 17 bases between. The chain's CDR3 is CAWSVQSGTPEHF. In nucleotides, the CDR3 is TGTGCCTGGAGTGTACAATCGGGGACCCCGGAGCATTTT.

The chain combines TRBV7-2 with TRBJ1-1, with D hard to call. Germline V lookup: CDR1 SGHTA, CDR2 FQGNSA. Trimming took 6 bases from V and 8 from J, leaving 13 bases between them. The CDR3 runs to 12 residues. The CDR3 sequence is CASSPGGVEAFF. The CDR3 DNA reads TGTGCCAGCAGTCCAGGTGGTGTCGAAGCTTTCTTT.

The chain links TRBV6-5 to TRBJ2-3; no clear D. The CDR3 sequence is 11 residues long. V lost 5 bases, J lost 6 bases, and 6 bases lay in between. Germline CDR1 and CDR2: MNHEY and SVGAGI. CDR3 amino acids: CASSHLDTQYF. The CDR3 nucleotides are TGTGCCAGCAGTCACTTGGATACGCAGTATTTT.